A single sample gave rise to the 2 T cell receptor beta chains below, sequenced in a study of blood T cell repertoires in COVID-19. Profiled with immunoSEQ multiplex PCR; TCRdb holds only in-frame clones, not every one. The table records 100,000 or so clones, around 81% of them present only once. The material sequenced was peripheral blood. Every receptor here comes from a man aged 80 or over with acute or convalescent COVID-19.

V is TRBV27 and J is TRBJ1-1; the D is unclear. Germline lookup yields CDR1 MNHEY and CDR2 SMNVEV (reference sequence). The CDR3 length is 13 residues. V was pared by 5 bases and J by 1 base, with 8 bases between. The CDR3 reads CASSSRANTEAFF. In nucleotides, the CDR3 is TGTGCCAGCAGTAGTCGAGCGAACACTGAAGCTTTCTTT.

The chain links TRBV24-1 to TRBJ2-1; D ambiguous. CDR1 is KGHDR, CDR2 SFDVKD, per germline. The CDR3 extends over 12 amino acids. V was cut by 4 bases and J by 7 bases, with 7 bases left in between. CDR3 protein: CATSDSVNEQFF. The DNA for the CDR3 is TGTGCCACCAGTGACTCCGTTAATGAGCAGTTCTTC.